These 17 T cell receptor beta chains were all obtained from the same sample, sequenced in a study of blood T cell repertoires in COVID-19. Here immunoSEQ multiplex PCR was the method, and the copy in TCRdb shows in-frame clones only, minus some. The table has 150,000 to 200,000 clones, more than 70% seen once. The sequencing input was PBMCs or T cells enriched from blood (not recorded which). Source of these receptors: a man aged 35-49 years who had recovered from COVID-19.

The chain carries TRBV14 and TRBJ2-7; the D gene is possibly TRBD2 (6 bases). V was cut by 6 bases and J by 4 bases, with 10 bases left in between. The germline V gene has CDR1 SGHDN and CDR2 FVKESK. The CDR3 has 12 residues. Here the CDR3 DNA reads TGTGCCAGCAGTAGTGGGAGGTACGAGCAGTACTTC. Translation gives CASSSGRYEQYF. Complete variable domain (other parts from reference TRBV14 and TRBJ2-7): EAGVTQFPSHSVIEKGQTVTLRCDPISGHDNLYWYRRVMGKEIKFLLHFVKESKQDESGMPNNRFLAERTGGTYSTLKVQPAELEDSGVYFCASSSGRYEQYFGPGTRLTVT.

V gene TRBV10-3 combines with J gene TRBJ2-5; TRBD2 agrees at 9 bases. Per germline, CDR1 ENHRY and CDR2 SYGVKD. The V segment lost 3 bases and the J segment 5 bases; nucleotides outside the gene matches: 1. This CDR3 has 13 amino acids. In nucleotides, the CDR3 is TGTGCCATCAGTGATAGCGGGGGCGAGACCCAGTACTTC. Translated, it gives CAISDSGGETQYF.

The V and J genes are TRBV13 and TRBJ2-7, with D possibly TRBD1 on 5 matching bases. CDR1 is PRHDT, CDR2 FYEKMQ, per germline (reference sequence). CDR3 size: 13 residues. V lost 4 bases to trimming and J lost 4 bases, with 11 bases between them. CDR3 coding DNA: TGTGCCAGCAGCTCGCGCGACAGATACGAGCAGTACGTC. Its protein product is CASSSRDRYEQYV.

The chain employs TRBV5-6 and TRBJ1-2; TRBD1 matches 11 bases. Trimming took 2 bases from V and 8 from J; bases not matched to a gene: 11. Germline CDR1 reads SGHDT; CDR2 reads YYEEEE. This CDR3 is built from 16 residues. In DNA, the CDR3 is TGTGCCAGCAGCTTTAACCCGGGACAGGGGGTGAGGGGCTACACCTTC. Its protein is CASSFNPGQGVRGYTF.

This clone was recorded once. This chain links TRBV9 with TRBJ1-3; D remains ambiguous. CDR1 and CDR2 (germline): SGDLS, YYNGEE. Trimming removed 3 bases from V and 4 bases from J, with 8 bases in between. This CDR3 has 13 amino acids. The CDR3 sequence: CASSEAGGNTIYF. The CDR3 DNA reads TGTGCCAGCAGCGAGGCAGGAGGAAACACCATATATTTT.

The chain employs TRBV6-2 or TRBV6-3 and TRBJ2-7; D uncertain. CDR1 is MNHEY, CDR2 SVGEGT, per germline. CDR3 length: 14 residues. V lost 2 bases to trimming and J lost 6 bases, with 14 bases between them. The CDR3 nucleotides read TGTGCCAGCAGTTACAGTAGGTACAGTTTCGAGCAGTACGTC. Translated, it gives CASSYSRYSFEQYV.

The CDR3 bases are TGTGCCAGCAGTTCCTCTCCCCCGCTAGGAAACTACGAGCAGTACTTC. Its protein product is CASSSSPPLGNYEQYF. V usage is TRBV6-5 and J usage is TRBJ2-7; D uncertain. Trimming stripped 4 bases from V and 3 bases from J, with 19 bases between. The CDR3 consists of 16 residues. CDR1 is MNHEY and CDR2 is SVGAGI in the germline V gene.

A single count supports this clone. This chain uses TRBV5-8 with TRBJ1-1; the D gene is possibly TRBD1 (6 bases). V was shortened by 4 bases and J by 3 bases, with 22 bases between the two germline ends. The CDR3 totals 17 residues. Germline V CDR1 and CDR2: SGHTS, YDEGEE. The CDR3 loop reads CASSQGWGFSRDTEAFF. CDR3 nucleotides: TGTGCCAGCAGCCAGGGGTGGGGTTTTTCTCGGGACACTGAAGCTTTCTTT.

Here the CDR3 DNA reads TGCGCCAGCAGCCCTGGCACATCAGGGGAGACCCAGTACTTC. This sequence encodes CASSPGTSGETQYF. This sequence joins TRBV5-1 and TRBJ2-5, with D perhaps matching TRBD1 (5 bases). The CDR3 has 14 amino acids. The germline V and J ends were trimmed by 4 bases and 5 bases, with 15 bases remaining between them. Germline CDR1 and CDR2: SGHRS and YFSETQ.

The rearrangement joins TRBV7-7 to TRBJ1-6; a possible D gene is TRBD1 (6 bases). This CDR3 has 13 amino acids. Germline CDR1 and CDR2: SSHAT and FNYEAQ (reference sequence). V shed 3 bases and J shed 14 bases, with 14 bases lying between them. The chain's CDR3 is CASSLRSGASLHF. CDR3 coding DNA: TGTGCCAGCAGCTTGAGGTCAGGGGCATCCCTCCACTTT.

The rearrangement links TRBV30 to TRBJ1-6, with a weak D call TRBD1 (5 bases). Germline V gene lookup returns CDR1 GTSNPN and CDR2 SVGIG (reference sequence). This CDR3 comprises 16 residues. Deletions cut 2 bases from V and 2 bases from J, with 13 bases between. The CDR3 here is CAWSSRGRTYNSPLHF. The CDR3 DNA sequence: TGTGCCTGGAGTTCGCGGGGCCGGACCTATAATTCACCCCTCCACTTT.

The chain joins TRBV7-9 to TRBJ1-1, with 8 bases lining up with TRBD1. Trimming cost V 1 base and J 5 bases; bases outside gene matches: 9. The germline CDR1 and CDR2 sequences are SEHNR and FQNEAQ (reference sequence). This CDR3 spans 16 amino acids. The CDR3 spells CASSLGGQGARTEAFF. CDR3 in DNA: TGTGCCAGCAGCTTAGGAGGACAGGGAGCTAGGACTGAAGCTTTCTTT.

The chain is built from TRBV2 and TRBJ2-1, with a weak D call TRBD2 (5 bases). Trimming took 5 bases from V and 7 from J, leaving 6 bases between them. Germline V lookup: CDR1 SNHLY, CDR2 FYNNEI. This CDR3 has 11 amino acids. For the CDR3, the DNA is TGTGCCAGCAGTCTAGCAAATGAGCAGTTCTTC. This gives the protein CASSLANEQFF.

This chain joins TRBV5-5 and TRBJ1-6; the D is unclear. Per germline, CDR1 SGHKS and CDR2 YYEKEE (reference sequence). Trimming stripped 2 bases from V and 10 bases from J, with 16 bases between. The CDR3 extends over 15 amino acids. The CDR3 reads CASSFYSGWGSPLHF. The CDR3 nucleotides are TGTGCCAGCAGCTTTTATTCGGGATGGGGATCACCCCTCCACTTT.

The genes are TRBV6-2 or TRBV6-3 and TRBJ2-1; 11 nucleotides line up with TRBD2. The CDR3 has 16 amino acids. J gave up 6 bases and V 5 bases, and 9 bases lay outside the gene matches. Germline V gene data show CDR1 as MNHEY and CDR2 as SVGEGT. CDR3 residues: CASSGHSGGAFNEQFF. CDR3 DNA sequence: TGTGCCAGCAGTGGACATAGCGGGGGGGCCTTCAATGAGCAGTTCTTC.

This clone counts as medium-sized (0.01 to 0.1%). The rearrangement uses TRBV5-4 and TRBJ1-2; no clear D gene. Trimming pared 3 bases from V and 4 bases from J, leaving 16 bases between. CDR3 length: 15 residues. Germline V gene lookup returns CDR1 SGHNT and CDR2 YYREEE (reference sequence). This CDR3 is CASSSPGGPTYGYTF. DNA for the CDR3: TGTGCCAGCAGCTCCCCCGGAGGACCCACCTATGGCTACACCTTC.

The rearrangement links TRBV15 to TRBJ1-2; D not certain. Germline V lookup: CDR1 LNHNV, CDR2 YYDKDF (reference sequence). V lost 0 bases and J 3 bases, leaving 14 bases between the germline ends. This CDR3 is built from 16 residues. The CDR3, as DNA: TGTGCCACCAGCAGAGATATAGAGGGAGGTCACTATGGCTACACCTTC. Its protein product is CATSRDIEGGHYGYTF. The whole variable domain, remainder taken from reference TRBV15 and TRBJ1-2, is DAMVIQNPRYQVTQFGKPVTLSCSQTLNHNVMYWYQQKSSQAPKLLFHYYDKDFNNEADTPDNFQSRRPNTSFCFLDIRSPGLGDTAMYLCATSRDIEGGHYGYTFGSGTRLTVV.